What follows are 2 T cell receptor beta chains derived from one specimen sequenced in a study of T cell responses to AZD1222 COVID-19 vaccine (dated by TCRdb to 2020 to 2022). In light of the paper, this sample's time point label describes: baseline before first vaccination. Library preparation used the immunoSEQ multiplex PCR assay. This immuneACCESS table, as held by TCRdb, lists in-frame sequences with V and J called but not all clones. Of the missing ones, under half trace to an unresolved V gene in checked studies; the others have no known cause. A total of about 140,000 clones appear in this sample, 90% of them only once. The top ten hold 3.4% of the sample. The sequenced sample was peripheral blood, obtained on day 0 of AZD1222 vaccination. Receptors were obtained from an adult in good health.

V usage is TRBV19 and J usage is TRBJ1-2; D may be TRBD1 (5 bases). Germline V gene data show CDR1 as LNHDA and CDR2 as SQIVND (reference sequence). The CDR3 length is 11 residues. CDR3 residues: CVSGGNYGYTF. The CDR3 nucleotides read TGTGTGTCCGGGGGAAACTATGGCTACACCTTC.

The chain has TRBV24-1 and TRBJ2-1, with D perhaps TRBD1 (5 bases). The V end was cut by 5 bases, the J end by 6 bases, with 10 bases between. The CDR3 sequence is 13 residues long. Per germline, CDR1 KGHDR and CDR2 SFDVKD. The CDR3 reads CATSGGHVNEQFF. For the CDR3, the DNA is TGTGCCACCAGTGGCGGACACGTCAATGAGCAGTTCTTC.